One sample yielded the 7 T cell receptor beta chains listed below, sequenced in a study of OX40 agonist ivuxolimab in advanced cancers. The assay was immunoSEQ multiplex PCR, and TCRdb's table has in-frame clones only and misses some. This table holds approximately 77,000 clones, about 93% found once. This material consisted of CD4+ or CD8+ T cells sorted from blood, taken in a trial of the OX40 agonist ivuxolimab. The receptors stem from an adult with an advanced solid tumor such as melanoma, head and neck, liver or kidney cancer.

This clone was counted once. The J gene is TRBJ1-5, the V gene TRBV6-1; 9 bases match TRBD1. V lost 4 bases to trimming and J lost 7 bases; unmatched junction nucleotides: 23. In germline, CDR1 is MNHNS, CDR2 SASEGT. The CDR3 is made up of 20 amino acids. This CDR3 reads CASSARESTGGASFGQPQHF. CDR3 nucleotide sequence: TGTGCCAGCAGTGCACGGGAGAGTACAGGGGGCGCAAGCTTCGGACAGCCCCAGCATTTT.

The rearrangement links TRBV18 to TRBJ2-5; D possibly uses TRBD1 or TRBD2 (5 bases each). CDR3 length: 13 residues. Per the germline V gene, CDR1 is KGHSH and CDR2 is LQKENI. V shed 4 bases and J shed 1 base, with 7 bases lying between them. The CDR3 region has the DNA TGTGCCAGCTCACTCGGGGCCCAAGAGACCCAGTACTTC. This gives the protein CASSLGAQETQYF.

Written as DNA, the CDR3 is TGCAGCGTGTCCGGGACAAACACCGGGGAGCTGTTTTTT. It encodes CSVSGTNTGELFF. The chain is built from TRBV29-1 and TRBJ1-3; weak D call: TRBD1 (6 bases). The DNA end lines up better with TRBJ2-2; the J call may be wrong. The germline V gene has CDR1 SQVTM and CDR2 ANQGSEA. This CDR3 region has 13 residues.

The chain recombines TRBV28 with TRBJ1-4; D gene ambiguous. Germline CDR1 reads MDHEN; CDR2 reads SYDVKM. Trimming left V 8 bases short and J 5 bases short, with 15 bases between. This CDR3 has 14 residues. CDR3 loop: CASSPAPPNEKLFF. The CDR3 bases are TGTGCCAGCTCCCCAGCCCCACCGAATGAAAAACTGTTTTTT.

The rearrangement joins TRBV7-8 to TRBJ1-1, with a weak D call TRBD1 (5 bases). Germline assignment: CDR1 SGHVS and CDR2 FQNEAQ. Between the trimmed V and J ends, which lost 3 bases and 1 base, there was a span of 9 bases. This CDR3 has 14 residues. The CDR3 here is CASSFIGGNTEAFF. CDR3 coding DNA: TGTGCCAGCAGCTTCATTGGGGGGAACACTGAAGCTTTCTTT.

The chain has TRBV6-5 and TRBJ2-5; the match to TRBD2 covers 7 bases. Germline V gene sequence: CDR1 MNHEY, CDR2 SVGAGI. The CDR3 loop spans 14 amino acids. Trimming cost V 7 bases and J 2 bases; bases outside gene matches: 7. CDR3 bases: TGTGCCAGCACTCGCAAGGGAGGGCAAGAGACCCAGTACTTC. It is translated as CASTRKGGQETQYF.

This chain uses TRBV5-1 with TRBJ2-3; 8 bases align to TRBD2. Looked up from germline, CDR1 is SGHRS and CDR2 is YFSETQ. This CDR3 region has 15 residues. The J segment lost 2 bases and the V segment lost 2 bases, leaving 4 bases of the junction unmatched. This chain's CDR3 is CASSLPSGSTDTQYF. The CDR3 DNA follows: TGCGCCAGCAGCTTACCTAGCGGGTCCACAGATACGCAGTATTTT.